This TCR beta chain was captured in a study of blood T cell repertoires in COVID-19. Participant-reported clinical history was the basis for cohort assignment. Sequencing was performed with immunoSEQ multiplex PCR; in TCRdb, only in-frame clones are kept and a portion is missing. The sample lists more than 300,000 clones; 80% to 90% were seen once. V lost 3 bases and J lost 3, with 12 bases in between. The CDR3 is 14 residues long. The chain couples TRBV23-1 to TRBJ2-7, with TRBD2 as a possible D gene (6 bases). TRBV23-1 is an ORF, and what it does is uncertain. The sequenced sample was PBMCs or T cells enriched from blood (not recorded which). The TCR originated in a man aged 30-40 years who had recovered from COVID-19. The CDR3 DNA follows: TGCGCCAGCAGTCAGGAGGCGGGAAGCTACGAGCAGTACTTC. This encodes CASSQEAGSYEQYF.